The present TCR beta chain was sequenced within a study of blood T cell repertoires in COVID-19 (dated by TCRdb to 2018 to 2021). Concerning the study at large: Samples covering the acute and convalescent phases of COVID-19 were provided by collaborators in the United States, Italy and Spain. The prospective study material was composed of cDNA or gDNA derived from T cells, B-cell-depleted T cells, or PBMCs. Subjects who had been exposed to COVID-19, were actively infected with it, or had recovered from it provided the deeply sampled blood TCRbeta repertoires that made up the dataset. The repertoires were released in a freely available public database meant as a resource for research on the immune response to SARS-CoV-2. Samples were obtained from the ongoing ImmuneRACE study (first 160 participants) and from some 1,300 subjects provided by 6 global collaborators. The sample metadata nearly always contained a de-identified subject ID, COVID-19 status, age in years and sex. Where available, HLA class I and class II types were obtained from metadata supplied by the sample provider rather than from assay-based typing.

Collaborating institutions collected whole blood in K2EDTA tubes following their own protocols. For TCRbeta analysis, collaborator samples were shipped as frozen whole blood, as isolated PBMCs, or as DNA extracted from either sample type. V drops 3 bases and J drops 6 bases, leaving 15 bases in between. The cysteine opens and the phenylalanine closes a CDR3 of 15 amino acids. This entry keeps only the CDR3 DNA: 45 bases, framed from base 1. Sequences MDHEN (CDR1) and SYDVKM (CDR2) are obtained from the germline V gene. Notes on this clone: The specificity of this receptor is unknown. Per-nucleotide qualities are absent, and no much larger clonotype sits a single base away.

TCRbeta CDR3 regions were amplified from genomic DNA using the immunoSEQ Assay, a bias-controlled multiplex PCR. Per the original workflow: Within the assay, amplification of reference gene primers was used to estimate how many nucleated cells each sample contained. Sequence reads were collapsed and filtered to measure the absolute abundance of every unique TCRbeta CDR3 rearrangement. For each sample, productive Simpson clonality was calculated by taking the square root of Simpson's diversity index across productive rearrangements. The clones in this table, taken by TCRdb from immuneACCESS, are in-frame only. Not every clone is retained; where verified, under half of the shortfall comes from an unresolved V gene, and the cause of the rest is unknown. V, J and clone size are taken as reported in that table, and D and trimming were inferred from the DNA itself. This sample has roughly 70,000 clones in its table, and around 88% of those were observed once. The biggest ten clones account for about 6% of the sample.

The paper's findings and limits, for the study overall: Clinical and demographic metadata were provided uncurated, with the amount varying by source and participant.

Sequenced material: peripheral blood. This TCR derives from a woman in her seventies with acute or convalescent COVID-19. The rearrangement joined TRBV28 to TRBJ1-5; the best D guess is TRBD1, with 6 bases matching. The DNA is TGTGCCAGCAGTTTGGGGGGGCCGGTGGGTCAGCCCCAGCATTTT. Its amino acids are CASSLGGPVGQPQHF.